This T cell receptor (beta chain) was recovered during a study of blood T cell repertoires in COVID-19. Study summary: Collection of acute and convalescent COVID-19 samples took place in the United States, Italy and Spain. PBMCs, B-cell-depleted T cells, or T cells provided the cDNA or gDNA that made up the material.

This CDR3 is 16 amino acids long. Germline CDR1 SGHVS, CDR2 FNYEAQ. The V end was cut by 5 bases, the J end by 4 bases, with 21 bases between. Methods used by the authors: From reference gene primer amplification, estimates of nucleated cell counts were derived. Measured with immunoSEQ multiplex PCR; TCRdb has only the in-frame clones, and not every one. V and J calls and clone size are given by that table; D and trimming were obtained from the DNA. Found here are around 120,000 clones, about 88% of them singletons; the top ten hold about 4%. The source material was peripheral blood. This chain uses TRBV7-6 with TRBJ2-7; TRBD2 might be the D (6 bases). This TCR came from a man aged 50-59 years with active COVID-19. CDR3 coding DNA: TGTGCCAGCAGCCCTTTACCTGGGGGGTCGAAGTACGAGCAGTACTTC. This encodes CASSPLPGGSKYEQYF.